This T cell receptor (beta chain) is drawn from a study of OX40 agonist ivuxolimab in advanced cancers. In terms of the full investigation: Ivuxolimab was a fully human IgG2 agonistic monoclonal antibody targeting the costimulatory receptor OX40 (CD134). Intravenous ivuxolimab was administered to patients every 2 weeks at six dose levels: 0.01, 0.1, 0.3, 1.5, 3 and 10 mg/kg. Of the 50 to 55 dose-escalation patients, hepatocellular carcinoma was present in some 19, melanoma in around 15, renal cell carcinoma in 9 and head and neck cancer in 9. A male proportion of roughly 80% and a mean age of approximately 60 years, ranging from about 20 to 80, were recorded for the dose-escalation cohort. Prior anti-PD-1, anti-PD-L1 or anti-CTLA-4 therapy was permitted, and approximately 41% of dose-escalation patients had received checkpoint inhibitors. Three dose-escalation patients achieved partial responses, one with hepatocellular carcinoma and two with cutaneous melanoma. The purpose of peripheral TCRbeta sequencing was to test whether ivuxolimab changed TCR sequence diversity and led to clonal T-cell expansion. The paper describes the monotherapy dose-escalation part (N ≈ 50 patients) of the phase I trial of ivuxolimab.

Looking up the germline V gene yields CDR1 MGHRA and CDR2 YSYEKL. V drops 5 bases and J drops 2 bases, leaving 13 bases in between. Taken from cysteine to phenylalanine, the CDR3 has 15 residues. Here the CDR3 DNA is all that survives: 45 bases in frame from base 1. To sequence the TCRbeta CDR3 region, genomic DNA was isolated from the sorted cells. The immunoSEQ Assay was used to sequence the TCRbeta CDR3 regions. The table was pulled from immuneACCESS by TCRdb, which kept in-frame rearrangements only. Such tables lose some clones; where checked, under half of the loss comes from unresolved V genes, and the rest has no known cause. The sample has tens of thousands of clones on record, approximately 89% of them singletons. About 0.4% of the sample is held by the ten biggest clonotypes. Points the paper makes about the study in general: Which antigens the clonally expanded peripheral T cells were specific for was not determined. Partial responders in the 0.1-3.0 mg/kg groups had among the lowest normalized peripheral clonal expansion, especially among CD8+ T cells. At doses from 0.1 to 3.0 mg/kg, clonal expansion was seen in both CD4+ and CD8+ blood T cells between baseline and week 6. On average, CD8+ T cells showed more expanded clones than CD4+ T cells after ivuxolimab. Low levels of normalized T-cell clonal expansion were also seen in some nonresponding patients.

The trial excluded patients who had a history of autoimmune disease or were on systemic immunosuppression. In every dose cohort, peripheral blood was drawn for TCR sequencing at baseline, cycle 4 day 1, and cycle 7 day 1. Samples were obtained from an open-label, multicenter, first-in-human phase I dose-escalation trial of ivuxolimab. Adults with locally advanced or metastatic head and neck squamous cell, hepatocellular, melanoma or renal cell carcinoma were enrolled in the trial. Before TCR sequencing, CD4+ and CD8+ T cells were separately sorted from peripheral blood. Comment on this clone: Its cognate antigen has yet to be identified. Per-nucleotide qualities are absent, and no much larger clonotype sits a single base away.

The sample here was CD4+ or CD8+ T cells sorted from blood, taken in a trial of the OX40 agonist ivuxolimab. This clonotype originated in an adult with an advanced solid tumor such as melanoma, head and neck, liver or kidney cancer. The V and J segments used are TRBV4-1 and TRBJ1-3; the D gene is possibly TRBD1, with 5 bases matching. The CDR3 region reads CASSWPGTPGNTIYF. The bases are TGCGCCAGCAGCTGGCCAGGGACCCCTGGAAACACCATATATTTT.